A single sample gave rise to the 23 T cell receptor beta chains below, sequenced in a study of PD-L1 blockade in urothelial cancer. Method: immunoSEQ multiplex PCR; TCRdb's copy keeps in-frame clones and lacks some. The table records about 35,000 clones, more than 35% of them present only once. Sequenced here: tumor tissue, sampled before atezolizumab (anti-PD-L1) treatment. These receptors originate from a man aged 55 to 69 with urothelial cancer.

This clone was counted only a few times. The J gene is TRBJ2-5, the V gene TRBV7-6, with D possibly matching TRBD2 (5 bases). CDR1 is SGHVS and CDR2 is FNYEAQ in the germline V gene. Trimming pared 7 bases from V and 5 bases from J, leaving 17 bases between. The CDR3 loop spans 14 amino acids. The CDR3 here is CASIFSGGGETQYF. Written as DNA, the CDR3 is TGTGCCAGCATTTTTAGTGGAGGCGGGGAGACCCAGTACTTC.

The chain carries TRBV6-8 and TRBJ2-5, with D possibly being TRBD2 (6 bases). In germline, CDR1 is MNHGY, CDR2 SAAAGT. The CDR3 has 13 residues. V shed 10 bases and J shed 0 bases, with 12 bases lying between them. CDR3 sequence: CANGRGYQETQYF. CDR3 bases: TGTGCCAACGGTCGGGGGTACCAAGAGACCCAGTACTTC.

This chain uses TRBV19 with TRBJ1-5; D is unresolved. CDR3 length: 15 residues. The germline gives CDR1 LNHDA, CDR2 SQIVND (reference sequence). Trimming pared 1 base from V and 3 bases from J, leaving 10 bases between. The CDR3 here is CASSIVRGINQPQHF. CDR3 coding DNA: TGTGCCAGTAGTATAGTACGTGGTATCAATCAGCCCCAGCATTTT.

This clone appeared many times. V is TRBV9 and J is TRBJ2-3, with TRBD2 identical over 11 bases. This CDR3 is built from 17 residues. The germline V gene encodes CDR1 SGDLS and CDR2 YYNGEE. With 0 bases clipped from V and 3 bases from J, the junction kept 6 bases outside the gene matches. Here the CDR3 reads CASSVGVAGGQTDTQYF. Written as DNA, the CDR3 is TGTGCCAGCAGCGTAGGAGTAGCGGGGGGGCAGACAGATACGCAGTATTTT.

CDR3 in amino acids: CASSLGAVPNTEAFF. Here the CDR3 DNA reads TGTGCCAGCAGCTTGGGAGCGGTTCCGAACACTGAAGCTTTCTTT. This chain joins TRBV11-3 and TRBJ1-1; D gene unclear. The CDR3 extends over 15 amino acids. Trimming pared 3 bases from V and 1 base from J, leaving 12 bases between. CDR1 and CDR2 (germline): SGHNT, YENEEA.

This chain uses TRBV28 with TRBJ1-2, with TRBD1 matching over 10 bases. The trim removed 10 bases at V and 4 bases at J, leaving 9 bases unmatched. CDR1 MDHEN and CDR2 SYDVKM come from the germline V gene. The CDR3 has 14 amino acids. The CDR3 bases are TGTGCCACCACGACAGGGGGCGAACTCTATGGCTACACCTTC. Protein sequence: CATTTGGELYGYTF.

The table lists this clone with a few counts. The junction does not match germline at one end; this may be a read error. The chain carries TRBV14 and TRBJ1-1, with TRBD1 matching over 7 bases. Germline loops: CDR1 SGHDN, CDR2 FVKESK. The CDR3 runs to 14 residues. This CDR3 is CASSQDRWGTKAFF. In DNA form, the CDR3 reads TGTGCCAGCAGCCAGGACAGGTGGGGCACTAAAGCTTTCTTT.

This clone was found a few times. The genes are TRBV6-8 and TRBJ1-2; 7 nucleotides match TRBD1. From germline, CDR1 is MNHGY and CDR2 SAAAGT. CDR3 length equals 14 residues. J was trimmed by 4 bases and V by 5 bases; bases with no gene match: 7. CDR3 nucleotides: TGTGCCAGCAGTCCCCGGACAGGATTCTATGGCTACACCTTC. Amino acids: CASSPRTGFYGYTF.

Many counts were recorded for this clone. The V call is TRBV7-2, the J call TRBJ1-5; D unresolved. The V gene's germline CDR1 is SGHTA and CDR2 FQGNSA. The ends were cut back, 5 bases at V and 6 bases at J, with 11 bases in the middle. This CDR3 has 13 amino acids. The CDR3 nucleotides read TGTGCCAGCAGCCAATCCCCTTCTCAGCCCCAGCATTTT. Its translation is CASSQSPSQPQHF.

This clone was seen a handful of times. CDR3 loop: CAWRVAGSSYEQYF. The CDR3 coding sequence is TGTGCCTGGAGGGTCGCAGGGAGCTCCTACGAGCAGTACTTC. This sequence joins TRBV30 and TRBJ2-7, with D perhaps matching TRBD1 or TRBD2 (5 bases each). Trimming took off 3 bases at V and 0 bases at J, with 12 bases between the two ends. CDR1 and CDR2 (germline): GTSNPN, SVGIG (reference sequence). This CDR3 is 14 amino acids long.

The table lists this clone with a few counts. The J gene is TRBJ1-4, the V gene TRBV6-8; the D gene is possibly TRBD1 (6 bases). The CDR3 sequence is 17 residues long. CDR1 and CDR2 (germline): MNHGY, SAAAGT. The CDR3 sequence is CAKHSWLGGVRSEKLFF. The CDR3 DNA is TGTGCTAAGCATAGTTGGCTCGGGGGCGTAAGAAGTGAAAAACTGTTTTTT.

This clone was detected a few times. The chain recombines TRBV19 with TRBJ2-5, with D maybe TRBD2 (5 bases). Trimming took off 5 bases at V and 1 base at J, with 11 bases between the two ends. Germline V gene sequence: CDR1 LNHDA, CDR2 SQIVND (reference sequence). The CDR3 has 14 residues. For the CDR3, the DNA is TGTGCCAGTAGTTTTGGGAGCGGCCAAGAGACCCAGTACTTC. Residues: CASSFGSGQETQYF.

The table lists this clone with a few counts. This chain connects TRBV4-1 to TRBJ2-6; 9 bases align to TRBD2. V shed 0 bases and J 3 bases; nucleotides not matched to a gene: 6. Germline lookup yields CDR1 MGHRA and CDR2 YSYEKL. The CDR3 spans 18 residues. The CDR3 bases are TGCGCCAGCAGCCAAGAAGCAGCGGGGGGCAGTGGGGCCAACGTCCTGACTTTC. As protein: CASSQEAAGGSGANVLTF.

This clone was recorded once. This sequence joins TRBV19 and TRBJ1-2; the D gene is possibly TRBD1 (5 bases). This CDR3 region has 16 residues. V dropped 1 base and J dropped 0 bases, with 12 bases sitting between them. The germline V gene has CDR1 LNHDA and CDR2 SQIVND (reference sequence). CDR3 in DNA: TGTGCCAGTAGTATAGTGGGACCGTCAGCTAACTATGGCTACACCTTC. Translated: CASSIVGPSANYGYTF.

This clone was found many times. This sequence joins TRBV6-8 and TRBJ2-3, with 8 nucleotides matching TRBD2. The CDR3 contains 14 residues. Germline V gives CDR1 MNHGY, CDR2 SAAAGT. J gave up 1 base and V 5 bases, and 2 bases lay outside the gene matches. The DNA of the CDR3 is TGTGCCAGCAGTGGAGCGGGGGGCACAGATACGCAGTATTTT. It translates to CASSGAGGTDTQYF.

This clone was seen many times. The gene calls are TRBV11-3 and TRBJ2-7; TRBD2 agrees at 13 bases. Germline lookup yields CDR1 SGHNT and CDR2 YENEEA. Trimming at V came to 4 bases and at J to 4 bases, leaving 4 bases not matched to a gene. CDR3 size: 15 residues. As DNA, the CDR3 is TGTGCCAGCAGCTCGCCGACTAGCGGGAGGTACGAGCAGTACTTC. It codes for CASSSPTSGRYEQYF.

This clone was detected many times. J is TRBJ1-1 and V is TRBV6-8, with a weak D call TRBD1 (6 bases). Germline CDR1 and CDR2: MNHGY and SAAAGT. Deletions cut 7 bases from V and 2 bases from J, with 20 bases between. The CDR3 has 16 residues. In DNA form, the CDR3 reads TGTGCCAGCACCCCCCCAGGGGCAGCAAGTAACACTGAAGCTTTCTTT. It is translated as CASTPPGAASNTEAFF.

There are a few counts of this clone. The chain carries TRBV28 and TRBJ2-3; TRBD2 matches at 9 bases. The V gene's germline CDR1 is MDHEN and CDR2 SYDVKM. The CDR3 is made up of 12 amino acids. Trimming removed 5 bases from V and 11 bases from J; junction bases left unmatched: 5. CDR3 in amino acids: CASSLSSGRQYF. CDR3 in DNA: TGTGCCAGCAGTCTTAGTAGCGGGAGGCAGTATTTT.

This clone showed up just a few times. V is TRBV30 and J is TRBJ1-6; D uncertain. Germline CDR1 is GTSNPN and CDR2 is SVGIG (reference sequence). This CDR3 is 14 amino acids long. V was trimmed by 2 bases and J by 7 bases, leaving 12 bases between them. This CDR3 is CAWSTGLSNSPLHF. CDR3 DNA sequence: TGTGCCTGGAGTACGGGGTTGAGCAATTCACCCCTCCACTTT.

This clone was recorded only once. This rearrangement joins TRBV5-1 to TRBJ1-2, with 10 bases aligning to TRBD1. Germline CDR1 SGHRS, CDR2 YFSETQ. V was clipped by 1 base and J by 6 bases; unmatched bases: 9. The CDR3 contains 16 residues. The CDR3: CASSLFGDRGGDGYTF. CDR3 coding DNA: TGCGCCAGCAGCTTGTTCGGGGACAGGGGAGGGGATGGCTACACCTTC.

This clone has only a few counts. The chain joins TRBV19 to TRBJ2-3; no clear D gene. The CDR3 extends over 13 amino acids. Looked up from germline, CDR1 is LNHDA and CDR2 is SQIVND (reference sequence). Trimming stripped 2 bases from V and 6 bases from J, with 9 bases between. In DNA form, the CDR3 reads TGTGCCAGTAGTATAATCCCTCGGGATACGCAGTATTTT. Protein: CASSIIPRDTQYF. The full variable domain, with the rest looked up from reference TRBV19 and TRBJ2-3, is DGGITQSPKYLFRKEGQNVTLSCEQNLNHDAMYWYRQDPGQGLRLIYYSQIVNDFQKGDIAEGYSVSREKKESFPLTVTSAQKNPTAFYLCASSIIPRDTQYFGPGTRLTVL.

The chain recombines TRBV6-8 with TRBJ1-5, with a tentative D call TRBD1 (6 bases). V was cut by 10 bases and J by 4 bases, with 14 bases left in between. Germline loops: CDR1 MNHGY, CDR2 SAAAGT. There are 13 residues in the CDR3. The CDR3 bases are TGTGCCATCAGGGAACAGGGTAATCAGCCCCAGCATTTT. Encoded protein: CAIREQGNQPQHF.

This clone has only a few counts. The V call is TRBV6-8, the J call TRBJ2-1; no firm D call. Per the germline V gene, CDR1 is MNHGY and CDR2 is SAAAGT. This CDR3 comprises 14 residues. Deletions cut 6 bases from V and 7 bases from J, with 16 bases between. The DNA of the CDR3 is TGTGCCAGCAGCCCCTCCCAAACCAAGAATGAGCAGTTCTTC. It encodes CASSPSQTKNEQFF.